A single sample is the source of the 14 T cell receptor beta chains below, sequenced in a study of regulatory T cells in long-lasting Graves disease. CDR3 regions were amplified by Arm-PCR using iRepertoire HTBI primers to build TCR beta libraries. Using its own MiXCR run on the multiplex PCR reads, TCRdb lists one record per CDR3 protein. The sample contains over 450,000 distinct CDR3 sequences, about 12% of which appear only once. Sample time point: newly diagnosed GD, antithyroid drugs for less than 3 months. PBMC-extracted RNA yielded the TCR library. These data were likewise used in another study, on T cells in Graves' hyperthyroidism and ophthalmopathy.

The sample consisted of peripheral blood mononuclear cells (PBMCs), taken at new diagnosis, from a patient treated with antithyroid drugs. The receptor source for this set is a woman aged 25 to 45 with Graves disease.

V gene TRBV19 combines with J gene TRBJ2-5, with 8 nucleotides matching TRBD1. This CDR3 is built from 13 residues. Germline V lookup: CDR1 LNHDA, CDR2 SQIVND (reference sequence). The junction had 6 bases not matched to a gene; V was cut back by 8 bases and J by 4 bases. The CDR3 loop is CASSTGVGETQYF. In nucleotides, the CDR3 is TGTGCCAGTTCGACAGGGGTGGGAGAGACCCAGTACTTC.

This clonotype was seen only a few times. The gene calls are TRBV28 and TRBJ2-3, with a weak D call TRBD2 (6 bases). This CDR3 has 14 amino acids. The V gene lost 3 bases and the J gene lost 4 bases, with 11 bases spanning the gap. Germline values: CDR1 MDHEN, CDR2 SYDVKM. The DNA of the CDR3 is TGTGCCAGCAGTTTCTTCACTAGCCCAGATACGCAGTATTTT. This codes for CASSFFTSPDTQYF.

The CDR3 sequence: CSGDDDENTEAFF. The CDR3 DNA sequence: TGCAGCGGGGACGACGACGAGAACACTGAAGCTTTCTTT. V and J are TRBV29-1 and TRBJ1-1, with TRBD1 as a possible D gene (5 bases). The CDR3 is made up of 13 amino acids. CDR1 and CDR2 (germline): SQVTM, ANQGSEA. The V end was cut by 7 bases, the J end by 1 base, with 13 bases between. Full variable domain (missing parts from reference TRBV29-1 and TRBJ1-1): SAVISQKPSRDICQRGTSLTIQCQVDSQVTMMFWYRQQPGQSLTLIATANQGSEATYESGFVIDKFPISRPNLTFSTLTVSNMSPEDSSIYLCSGDDDENTEAFFGQGTRLTVV.

This clonotype was detected many times. The rearrangement uses TRBV6-1 and TRBJ1-2, with TRBD1 matching 10 bases. Germline trimming cut 4 bases from V and 5 bases from J; bases unmatched to any gene: 10. Germline CDR1 MNHNS, CDR2 SASEGT. The CDR3 totals 16 residues. Here the CDR3 reads CASSATLTGGEYGYTF. The CDR3 nucleotides read TGTGCCAGCAGTGCCACCTTGACAGGGGGCGAATATGGCTACACCTTC.

This clonotype was seen repeatedly, ten times or more. The chain combines TRBV15 with TRBJ1-4; 9 nucleotides align to TRBD1. The CDR3 totals 13 residues. Germline V gene data show CDR1 as LNHNV and CDR2 as YYDKDF (reference sequence). The V gene end was trimmed by 4 bases and the J gene end by 8 bases; junction bases not matched to a gene: 2. The CDR3 loop reads CATSKQGAEKLFF. The CDR3 DNA follows: TGTGCCACCAGCAAACAGGGGGCGGAAAAACTGTTTTTT.

This clonotype was observed a handful of times. V usage is TRBV5-8 and J usage is TRBJ1-1, with D unresolved. Germline V lookup: CDR1 SGHTS, CDR2 YDEGEE. V was shortened by 0 bases and J by 5 bases, with 14 bases between the two germline ends. This CDR3 contains 15 residues. The CDR3 bases are TGTGCCAGCAGCTTGGCACCAGGAGGGAGTACTGAAGCTTTCTTT. Translated: CASSLAPGGSTEAFF.

This clonotype was recorded at least ten times. The CDR3 region has the DNA TGTGCCAGCAGTATAGGGGCAGGGGGCACAGATACGCAGTATTTT. It specifies CASSIGAGGTDTQYF. The V and J genes are TRBV27 and TRBJ2-3, with D possibly TRBD1 on 6 matching bases. The germline V and J ends were trimmed by 5 bases and 1 base, with 13 bases remaining between them. The germline V gene encodes CDR1 MNHEY and CDR2 SMNVEV (reference sequence). The CDR3 sequence is 15 residues long.

The chain combines TRBV6-1 with TRBJ1-4; 7 nucleotides line up with TRBD1. Germline values: CDR1 MNHNS, CDR2 SASEGT. The CDR3 has 15 amino acids. J lost 0 bases, V lost 8 bases, and 6 bases had no gene match. DNA of the CDR3: TGTGCCAGCTGCCGACAGGGTTCAACTAATGAAAAACTGTTTTTT. This sequence encodes CASCRQGSTNEKLFF.

This clonotype was counted ten times or more. The V gene is TRBV28, the J gene TRBJ2-7; no definite D call. CDR3 length: 13 amino acids. The germline V gene has CDR1 MDHEN and CDR2 SYDVKM. Deletions cut 3 bases from V and 3 bases from J, with 9 bases between. CDR3 sequence reads: CASSLSAVYEQYF. The CDR3 DNA sequence: TGTGCCAGCAGTTTGTCGGCGGTCTACGAGCAGTACTTC.

At least ten counts were recorded for this clonotype. J is TRBJ2-4 and V is TRBV7-2; perhaps TRBD1 as D (6 bases). CDR1 and CDR2 from the germline V gene are SGHTA and FQGNSA. V lost 5 bases and J lost 3, with 14 bases in between. This CDR3 comprises 15 residues. The CDR3 region is CASSLGTIGKNIQYF. CDR3 DNA: TGTGCCAGCAGCCTAGGGACAATCGGCAAAAACATTCAGTACTTC.

The V and J genes are TRBV20-1 and TRBJ2-1; D gene ambiguous. V dropped 0 bases and J dropped 5 bases, with 8 bases sitting between them. This CDR3 is 13 amino acids long. The germline V gene has CDR1 DFQATT and CDR2 SNEGSKA (reference sequence). CDR3 in amino acids: CSARDLWDNEQFF. Here the CDR3 DNA reads TGCAGTGCTAGAGATCTATGGGACAATGAGCAGTTCTTC.

This sequence joins TRBV5-6 and TRBJ1-2; perhaps TRBD1 as D (5 bases). V was clipped by 0 bases and J by 4 bases, with 13 bases between them. This CDR3 has 15 amino acids. Germline lookup yields CDR1 SGHDT and CDR2 YYEEEE. This CDR3 is CASSLAGRPVYGYTF. The CDR3, as DNA: TGTGCCAGCAGCTTGGCAGGGAGGCCCGTCTATGGCTACACCTTC.

This clonotype was detected only a few times. CDR3 amino acids: CASSAEGGQDTEAFF. CDR3 sequence (DNA): TGTGCCAGCAGCGCAGAGGGGGGGCAAGACACTGAAGCTTTCTTT. The chain carries TRBV9 and TRBJ1-1; D perhaps matches TRBD1 (6 bases). Germline values: CDR1 SGDLS, CDR2 YYNGEE. V was trimmed by 3 bases and J by 3 bases, leaving 15 bases between them. The CDR3 contains 15 residues.

The sample holds many counts of this clonotype. This rearrangement joins TRBV2 to TRBJ1-5; no reliable D call. The V and J ends lost 6 bases and 0 bases respectively, with 6 bases between them. This CDR3 contains 13 residues. The V gene's germline CDR1 is SNHLY and CDR2 FYNNEI. DNA for the CDR3: TGTGCCAGCAGCGCCGATAGCAATCAGCCCCAGCATTTT. Residues: CASSADSNQPQHF. The variable domain in full, completed from reference TRBV2 and TRBJ1-5, reads EPEVTQTPSHQVTQMGQEVILRCVPISNHLYFYWYRQILGQKVEFLVSFYNNEISEKSEIFDDQFSVERPDGSNFTLKIRSTKLEDSAMYFCASSADSNQPQHFGDGTRLSIL.